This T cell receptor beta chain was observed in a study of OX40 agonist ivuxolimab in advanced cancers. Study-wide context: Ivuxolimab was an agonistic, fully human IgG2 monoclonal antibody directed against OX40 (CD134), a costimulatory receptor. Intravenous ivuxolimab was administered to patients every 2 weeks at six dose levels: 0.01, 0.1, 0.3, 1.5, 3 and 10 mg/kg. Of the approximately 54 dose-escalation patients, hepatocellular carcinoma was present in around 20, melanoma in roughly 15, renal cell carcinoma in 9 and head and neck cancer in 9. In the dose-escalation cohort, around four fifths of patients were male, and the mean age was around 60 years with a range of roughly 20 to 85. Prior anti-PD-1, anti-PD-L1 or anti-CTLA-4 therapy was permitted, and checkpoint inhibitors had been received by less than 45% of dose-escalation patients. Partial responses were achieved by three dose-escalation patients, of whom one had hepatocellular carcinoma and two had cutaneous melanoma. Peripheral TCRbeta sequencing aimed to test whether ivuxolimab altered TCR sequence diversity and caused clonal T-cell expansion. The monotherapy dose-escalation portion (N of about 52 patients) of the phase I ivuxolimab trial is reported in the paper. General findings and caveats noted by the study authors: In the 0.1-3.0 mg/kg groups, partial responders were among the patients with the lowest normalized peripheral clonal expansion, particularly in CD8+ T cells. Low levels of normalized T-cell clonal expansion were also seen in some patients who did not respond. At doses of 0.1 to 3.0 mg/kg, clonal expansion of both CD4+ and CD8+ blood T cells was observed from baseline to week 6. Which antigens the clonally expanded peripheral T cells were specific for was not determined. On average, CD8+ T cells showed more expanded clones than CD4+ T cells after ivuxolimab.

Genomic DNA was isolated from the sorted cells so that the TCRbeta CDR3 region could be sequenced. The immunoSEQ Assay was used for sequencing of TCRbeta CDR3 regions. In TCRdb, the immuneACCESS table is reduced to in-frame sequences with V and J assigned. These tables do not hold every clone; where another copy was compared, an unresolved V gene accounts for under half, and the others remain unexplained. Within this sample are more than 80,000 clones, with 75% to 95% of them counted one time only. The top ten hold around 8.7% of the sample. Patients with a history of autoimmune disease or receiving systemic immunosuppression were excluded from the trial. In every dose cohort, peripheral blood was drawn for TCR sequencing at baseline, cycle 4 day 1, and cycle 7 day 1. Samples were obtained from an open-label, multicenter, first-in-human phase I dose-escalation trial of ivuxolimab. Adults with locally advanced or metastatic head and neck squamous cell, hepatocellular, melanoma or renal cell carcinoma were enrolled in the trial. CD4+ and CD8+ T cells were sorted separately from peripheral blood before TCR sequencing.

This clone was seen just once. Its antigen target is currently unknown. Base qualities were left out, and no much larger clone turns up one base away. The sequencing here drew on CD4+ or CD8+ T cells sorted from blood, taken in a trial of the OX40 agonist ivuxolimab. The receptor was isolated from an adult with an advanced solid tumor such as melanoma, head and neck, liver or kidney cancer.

The CDR3 has the sequence CASSPFLAGERDTQYF. The nucleotide sequence is given as TGTGCCAGCAGCCCTTTCCTAGCGGGAGAAAGAGATACGCAGTATTTT. The sequence joins TRBV9 to TRBJ2-3, and 10 bases in between align with TRBD2. V has 4 bases trimmed and J has 5 bases trimmed; junction bases matching no gene number 10. The CDR3, from cysteine to phenylalanine, totals 16 residues. Solely the CDR3 DNA is kept, with 48 bases framed from the first base. CDR1 is given as SGDLS and CDR2 as YYNGEE, both from the germline V gene.